This TCR beta chain was documented in a study of Graves' ophthalmopathy and Graves' hyperthyroidism. Study in general: At the time of initial diagnosis and before any treatment, peripheral blood was collected. Findings and caveats of the study: A majority of expanded thyroid clonotypes exceeding 0.001 frequency were likewise present in blood.

V lost 5 bases to trimming and J lost 6 bases, with 13 bases between them. CDR1 and CDR2 from the germline V gene are MNHNS and SASEGT. This CDR3 contains 13 residues. Uncontrolled infections, other autoimmune diseases, pregnancy or lactation barred patients from enrollment. PBMCs were isolated from an approximately 10 ml sample of fresh peripheral blood. The sequenced template was RNA, covering the TCR beta CDR3 region. Second-round multiplex PCR came after a first-round RT-PCR that employed HTBI primers. TCRdb called the multiplex PCR reads again in MiXCR, with one record for every CDR3 protein. The sample records approximately 380,000 distinct CDR3 sequences, about 21% being singletons. Remarks on this clonotype: As yet, its antigen is unknown.

V gene TRBV6-1 combines with J gene TRBJ1-2; D perhaps matches TRBD1 (6 bases). Sequencing input: peripheral blood. The source of this sequence is a woman between 18 and 30 years old with stable Graves' hyperthyroidism. This CDR3 is CASSLGGGHGYTF. CDR3 nucleotides: TGTGCCAGCAGTCTGGGGGGGGGCCATGGCTACACCTTC.